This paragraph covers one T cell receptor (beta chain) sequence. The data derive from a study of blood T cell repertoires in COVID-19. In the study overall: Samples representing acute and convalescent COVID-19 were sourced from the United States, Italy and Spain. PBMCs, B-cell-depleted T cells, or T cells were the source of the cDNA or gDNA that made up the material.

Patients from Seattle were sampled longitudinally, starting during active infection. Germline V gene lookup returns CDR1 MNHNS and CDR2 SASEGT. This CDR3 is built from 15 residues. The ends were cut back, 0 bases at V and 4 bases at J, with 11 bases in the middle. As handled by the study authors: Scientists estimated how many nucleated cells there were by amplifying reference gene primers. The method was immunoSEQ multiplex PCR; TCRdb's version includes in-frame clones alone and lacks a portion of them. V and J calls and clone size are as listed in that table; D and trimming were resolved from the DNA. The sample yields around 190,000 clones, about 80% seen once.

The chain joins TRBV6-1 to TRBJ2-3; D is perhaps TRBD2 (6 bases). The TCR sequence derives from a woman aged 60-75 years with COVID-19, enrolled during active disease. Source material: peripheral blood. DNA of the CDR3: TGTGCCAGCAGTGAAGCGACGGGAGTCGCAGATACGCAGTATTTT. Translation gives CASSEATGVADTQYF.